This TCR beta chain was obtained from a study of vaccination and CD4 T cells after COVID-19. MiXCR, run by TCRdb on the PCR reads, gives a single entry per CDR3 protein. Of about 28,000 distinct CDR3 sequences in the sample, approximately 53% were seen once. Time point reported: late sampling 161 to 241 days after vaccination in a few convalescent patients. The sample in question was CD4+ T cells from blood, obtained about 7 months after SARS-CoV-2 vaccination. This clonotype was sampled from a human donor who had recovered from COVID-19.

CDR3 amino acids: CSATDRTGGIYGYTF. For the CDR3, the DNA is TGCAGTGCCACGGATCGGACAGGGGGCATCTATGGCTACACCTTC. V usage is TRBV20-1 and J usage is TRBJ1-2, with 11 bases aligning to TRBD1. The V gene's germline CDR1 is DFQATT and CDR2 SNEGSKA (reference sequence). This CDR3 is built from 15 residues. The V gene end was trimmed by 6 bases and the J gene end by 4 bases; junction bases not matched to a gene: 10.